This TCR beta chain was identified in a study of blood T cell repertoires in COVID-19. Study-level background: Material from acute and convalescent COVID-19 was sourced from the United States, Italy and Spain. Sources were T cells, B-cell-depleted T cells, or PBMCs; the material itself was cDNA or gDNA.

This clone was seen more than once but under ten times. As processed by the authors: Estimated nucleated cell counts came from reference gene primer amplification. Using immunoSEQ multiplex PCR, the repertoire was profiled, and TCRdb retains in-frame clones only, with some absent. V and J calls and clone size are those listed in that table; D and trimming were worked out from the DNA. The table shows 250,000 to 300,000 clones, with approximately 91% occurring only once. The source of this sequence is a woman in her fifties or sixties with acute or convalescent COVID-19. Specimen: peripheral blood.

The CDR3 coding sequence is TGTGCCAGCACCCGGTCGGCTGGGAACCGGGACAGGGTGGCTTTCTTT. It translates to CASTRSAGNRDRVAFF. This chain uses TRBV28 with TRBJ1-1, with 9 bases lining up with TRBD1. The CDR3 loop spans 16 amino acids. After removal of 7 bases from V and 11 bases from J, the junction contained 20 bases not matched to a gene. Looked up from germline, CDR1 is MDHEN and CDR2 is SYDVKM.